Following are 25 T cell receptor beta chains from one sample sequenced in a study of blood T cell repertoires in COVID-19. Measured with immunoSEQ multiplex PCR; TCRdb has only the in-frame clones, and not every one. This repertoire shows roughly 200,000 clones, approximately 89% found once; its top ten account for 3.5% to 5%. Sample: peripheral blood. These receptors were taken from a woman between 25 and 40 years old with acute or convalescent COVID-19.

The chain joins TRBV4-1 to TRBJ1-1, with 9 bases fitting TRBD1. The CDR3 is 19 amino acids. The germline gives CDR1 MGHRA, CDR2 YSYEKL. J lost 1 base, V lost 3 bases, and 15 bases had no gene match. CDR3 coding DNA: TGCGCCAGCAGCCACTCCCGGGACAGGGTAGGTCTTCAGAACACTGAAGCTTTCTTT. It codes for CASSHSRDRVGLQNTEAFF.

The J gene is TRBJ2-5, the V gene TRBV10-2, with TRBD2 matching over 8 bases. Germline CDR1 is WSHSY and CDR2 is SAAADI. This CDR3 is 15 amino acids long. V dropped 2 bases and J dropped 9; count of bases not matched to a gene: 11. CDR3 in DNA: TGCGCCAGCAGTGAGATTGCGGGACTAGTGCGGCCCCAGTACTTC. It is translated as CASSEIAGLVRPQYF.

The chain recombines TRBV28 with TRBJ1-5; D is uncertain. CDR3 length: 16 residues. The germline V gene encodes CDR1 MDHEN and CDR2 SYDVKM. V was clipped by 7 bases and J by 6 bases, with 22 bases between them. CDR3 sequence (DNA): TGTGCCAGCACCCCACGTGGGCACTCGTACGGTCAGCCCCAGCATTTT. It yields the protein CASTPRGHSYGQPQHF.

This chain uses TRBV30 with TRBJ2-7, with D possibly matching TRBD1 (6 bases). Trimming removed 5 bases at V and 6 bases at J, with 20 bases between. Per germline, CDR1 GTSNPN and CDR2 SVGIG (reference sequence). The CDR3 totals 14 residues. The CDR3 loop reads CAWGGGPIPFEQYF. The DNA for the CDR3 is TGTGCCTGGGGGGGCGGGCCAATCCCCTTCGAGCAGTACTTC.

The chain joins TRBV28 to TRBJ2-7; weak D call: TRBD2 (6 bases). CDR1 is MDHEN and CDR2 is SYDVKM in the germline V gene. Trimming took 8 bases from V and 7 from J, leaving 15 bases between them. CDR3 length equals 12 residues. CDR3 nucleotide sequence: TGTGCCAGCTCTCCCGGGGCGGGAGAGCAGTACTTC. Its protein is CASSPGAGEQYF.

The chain carries TRBV5-4 and TRBJ2-2, with D perhaps matching TRBD2 (6 bases). Germline-derived CDR1 and CDR2 are SGHNT and YYREEE (reference sequence). This CDR3 has 16 amino acids. V shed 5 bases and J shed 4 bases, with 18 bases lying between them. For the CDR3, the DNA is TGTGCCAGCAGACCGTTCCGGGACTCGACCACCGGGGAGCTGTTTTTT. Residues: CASRPFRDSTTGELFF.

The chain joins TRBV27 to TRBJ2-1; possibly TRBD1 for D (5 bases). Between the trimmed V and J ends, which lost 7 bases and 4 bases, there was a span of 11 bases. This CDR3 has 13 residues. Germline lookup yields CDR1 MNHEY and CDR2 SMNVEV (reference sequence). The CDR3 DNA is TGTGCCAGCAAGATGCAGGGTTACAATGAGCAGTTCTTC. Protein product: CASKMQGYNEQFF.

The chain recombines TRBV18 with TRBJ2-1; 12 bases fit TRBD2. The length of the CDR3 is 17 residues. With V trimmed by 0 bases and J by 6 bases, 6 bases remained unmatched. Germline V lookup: CDR1 KGHSH, CDR2 LQKENI. The CDR3 spells CASSPPGGLAGLNEQFF. In DNA, the CDR3 is TGTGCCAGCTCACCACCGGGGGGACTAGCGGGCCTCAATGAGCAGTTCTTC.

The rearrangement uses TRBV2 and TRBJ2-1; perhaps TRBD1 as D (6 bases). Trimming cost V 7 bases and J 9 bases, with 7 bases left between them. Germline V lookup: CDR1 SNHLY, CDR2 FYNNEI. The CDR3 length is 10 residues. CDR3 loop: CASKQGEQFF. CDR3 DNA: TGTGCCAGCAAACAGGGTGAGCAGTTCTTC.

V is TRBV7-2 and J is TRBJ2-7; TRBD2 aligns across 10 bases. The ends lost 7 bases at V and 5 bases at J; junction bases unmatched: 11. Germline V lookup: CDR1 SGHTA, CDR2 FQGNSA. The CDR3 length is 15 residues. CDR3 DNA: TGTGCCAGCACATCCGGGACTAGCGTAAACCACGAGCAGTACTTC. The encoded protein is CASTSGTSVNHEQYF. Full variable domain (rest looked up from reference TRBV7-2 and TRBJ2-7): GAGVSQSPSNKVTEKGKDVELRCDPISGHTALYWYRQSLGQGLEFLIYFQGNSAPDKSGLPSDRFSAERTGGSVSTLTIQRTQQEDSAVYLCASTSGTSVNHEQYFGPGTRLTVT.

The chain couples TRBV30 to TRBJ2-3; D is perhaps TRBD1 (5 bases). Germline values: CDR1 GTSNPN, CDR2 SVGIG (reference sequence). The CDR3 consists of 11 residues. Trimming cost V 3 bases and J 6 bases, with 7 bases left between them. CDR3 nucleotide sequence: TGTGCCTGGAGCCCAGGGGATACGCAGTATTTT. Residues: CAWSPGDTQYF.

This chain links TRBV11-2 with TRBJ1-1; 8 bases match TRBD1. In germline, CDR1 is SGHAT, CDR2 FQNNGV. CDR3 size: 13 residues. Trimming took 5 bases from V and 4 from J; bases not matched to a gene: 3. CDR3 nucleotide sequence: TGTGCCAGCAGCCCGGGACAGGCCACTGAAGCTTTCTTT. It yields the protein CASSPGQATEAFF.

This chain joins TRBV5-1 and TRBJ2-7; 10 bases are shared with TRBD2. The CDR3 runs 15 residues. The J segment lost 7 bases and the V segment lost 0 bases, leaving 7 bases of the junction unmatched. Per germline, CDR1 SGHRS and CDR2 YFSETQ. CDR3: CASSLAALAGSEQYF. The CDR3 nucleotides read TGCGCCAGCAGCTTGGCAGCACTAGCGGGAAGTGAGCAGTACTTC.

This clone was picked up a small number of times. The rearrangement links TRBV2 to TRBJ2-5; no firm D call. V was shortened by 8 bases and J by 2 bases, with 9 bases between the two germline ends. The CDR3 sequence is 12 residues long. The germline V gene has CDR1 SNHLY and CDR2 FYNNEI. The DNA for the CDR3 is TGTGCCAGCTGTGGAGTGCAAGAGACCCAGTACTTC. Amino acids: CASCGVQETQYF.

This chain links TRBV5-1 with TRBJ2-5; TRBD1 is a possible D gene (6 bases). Germline-derived CDR1 and CDR2 are SGHRS and YFSETQ. Trimming stripped 4 bases from V and 5 bases from J, with 15 bases between. The CDR3 extends over 14 amino acids. CDR3 nucleotides: TGCGCCAGCAGCACCACAGGGAGTGGGGAGACCCAGTACTTC. This gives the protein CASSTTGSGETQYF.

This clone was recorded once. The chain is built from TRBV6-5 and TRBJ2-2; possibly TRBD2 for D (6 bases). V was shortened by 7 bases and J by 11 bases, with 14 bases between the two germline ends. Germline-derived CDR1 and CDR2 are MNHEY and SVGAGI. This CDR3 region has 12 residues. The CDR3 region has the DNA TGTGCCAGCACGGGGGTCGTTGGAGAGCTGTTTTTT. Protein sequence: CASTGVVGELFF.

The rearrangement links TRBV27 to TRBJ2-3; D not resolved. Trimming took 2 bases from V and 8 from J, leaving 11 bases between them. The CDR3 loop spans 13 amino acids. The germline CDR1 and CDR2 sequences are MNHEY and SMNVEV (reference sequence). The CDR3 loop reads CASSLRASPTQYF. In DNA, the CDR3 is TGTGCCAGCAGTTTAAGAGCTTCTCCTACGCAGTATTTT.

CDR3 loop: CASSFGGSPLHF. CDR3 nucleotide sequence: TGTGCCAGCAGCTTCGGGGGTTCACCCCTCCACTTT. The rearrangement joins TRBV11-2 to TRBJ1-6; D perhaps matches TRBD1 (5 bases). The germline gives CDR1 SGHAT, CDR2 FQNNGV. The V end lost 3 bases, the J end lost 9 bases, and 6 bases lay between the germline ends. CDR3 length: 12 amino acids.

V is TRBV6-5 and J is TRBJ1-2, with a possible D match to TRBD1 (5 bases). Per germline, CDR1 MNHEY and CDR2 SVGAGI. This CDR3 has 13 residues. V lost 8 bases and J lost 8, with 18 bases in between. CDR3 DNA sequence: TGTGCCAGCGGGGGGACGGAGGCCGAGGGCTACACCTTC. As protein: CASGGTEAEGYTF.

This chain joins TRBV28 and TRBJ2-7, with D possibly matching TRBD1 (6 bases). Trimming took off 6 bases at V and 0 bases at J, with 12 bases between the two ends. The CDR3 covers 14 residues. Germline V gene lookup returns CDR1 MDHEN and CDR2 SYDVKM. The CDR3 DNA is TGTGCCAGCAGGGGTCAGGGGAGCTCCTACGAGCAGTACTTC. It encodes CASRGQGSSYEQYF.

The chain employs TRBV24-1 and TRBJ2-1, with 9 positions matching TRBD1. The length of the CDR3 is 16 residues. In germline, CDR1 is KGHDR, CDR2 SFDVKD. V lost 3 bases, J lost 3 bases, and 5 bases stayed unmatched. The CDR3 region has the DNA TGTGCCACCAGTGATAACGGACAGGGGCTCTACAATGAGCAGTTCTTC. It yields the protein CATSDNGQGLYNEQFF.

This clone was seen once. The chain joins TRBV4-2 to TRBJ2-2; tentatively, D is TRBD1 (5 bases). Germline CDR1 reads LGHNA; CDR2 reads YNFKEQ. Trimming left V 8 bases short and J 4 bases short, with 17 bases between. This CDR3 has 15 residues. CDR3 DNA: TGTGCCAGCGAAACAGGTGCCCTCGGCACCGGGGAGCTGTTTTTT. This gives the protein CASETGALGTGELFF.

This chain joins TRBV6-5 and TRBJ1-6; TRBD1 might be the D (6 bases). The CDR3 length is 14 residues. In germline, CDR1 is MNHEY, CDR2 SVGAGI. V dropped 6 bases and J dropped 11 bases, with 17 bases sitting between them. The CDR3: CASSTRWDKTPLHF. The CDR3 DNA reads as TGTGCCAGCAGCACGAGGTGGGACAAAACACCCCTCCACTTT.

The chain couples TRBV7-8 to TRBJ1-5, with D perhaps TRBD1 (5 bases). Germline CDR1 reads SGHVS; CDR2 reads FQNEAQ. CDR3 length equals 13 residues. Trimming stripped 1 base from V and 6 bases from J, with 7 bases between. The CDR3 nucleotides are TGTGCCAGCAGCTTAGGGGGCCTTCAGCCCCAGCATTTT. Translating gives CASSLGGLQPQHF.

The chain has TRBV25-1 and TRBJ1-1; D unclear. Per the germline V gene, CDR1 is MGHDK and CDR2 is SYGVNS. Trimming stripped 3 bases from V and 10 bases from J, with 6 bases between. The CDR3 is 10 residues long. The CDR3 nucleotides are TGTGCCAGCAGTGATTACGGAGCTTTCTTT. Translated: CASSDYGAFF.